The 31 T cell receptor beta chains in this list originate from one sample, sequenced in a study of CD8 T cells in ankylosing spondylitis. TCRdb fed the 5' RACE reads into MiXCR, producing one record per CDR3 protein. Among 130,000 or so distinct CDR3 sequences listed, over 6.5% were seen once. Material: blood, either unsorted or a sorted T cell fraction (not recorded which). Receptor source: a male donor with ankylosing spondylitis or in good health (not recorded which).

The sample holds many counts of this clonotype. This chain uses TRBV20-1 with TRBJ2-1; D is possibly TRBD2 (5 bases). The CDR3 sequence is 14 residues long. CDR1 DFQATT and CDR2 SNEGSKA come from the germline V gene (reference sequence). V lost 3 bases and J 10 bases, leaving 19 bases between the germline ends. The CDR3 loop reads CSASFLARAREQFF. CDR3 in DNA: TGCAGTGCTAGTTTCCTAGCTCGAGCCCGCGAGCAGTTCTTC.

The chain couples TRBV5-5 to TRBJ1-2; D is uncertain. CDR1 is SGHKS and CDR2 is YYEKEE in the germline V gene (reference sequence). Trimming took 1 base from V and 1 from J, leaving 14 bases between them. The CDR3 loop spans 16 amino acids. CDR3 coding DNA: TGTGCCAGCAGCTTGCTGGGCGGGAAACGTAACTATGGCTACACCTTC. Protein product: CASSLLGGKRNYGYTF.

This chain connects TRBV10-1 to TRBJ2-3, with D perhaps TRBD2 (6 bases). CDR3 length equals 18 residues. V dropped 2 bases and J dropped 0 bases, with 18 bases sitting between them. CDR1 is WNHNN and CDR2 is SYGVQD in the germline V gene (reference sequence). The CDR3 reads CASSENPPAGSSTDTQYF. CDR3 in DNA: TGCGCCAGCAGTGAGAACCCTCCGGCGGGGAGCAGCACAGATACGCAGTATTTT.

This clonotype showed up many times. The chain recombines TRBV5-1 with TRBJ1-1, with D possibly matching TRBD1 (5 bases). CDR1 SGHRS and CDR2 YFSETQ come from the germline V gene. The CDR3 is made up of 14 amino acids. V dropped 0 bases and J dropped 3 bases, with 9 bases sitting between them. This chain's CDR3 is CASSLEPGYTEAFF. CDR3 DNA: TGCGCCAGCAGCTTGGAACCAGGGTACACTGAAGCTTTCTTT.

This clonotype was observed at least ten times. The chain links TRBV27 to TRBJ2-6; D ambiguous. The CDR3 extends over 13 amino acids. Trimming removed 6 bases from V and 0 bases from J, with 3 bases in between. Looked up from germline, CDR1 is MNHEY and CDR2 is SMNVEV (reference sequence). The CDR3 reads CASRLSGANVLTF. In DNA form, the CDR3 reads TGTGCCAGCAGACTCTCTGGGGCCAACGTCCTGACTTTC.

At least ten counts were recorded for this clonotype. The chain uses TRBV12-3 or TRBV12-4 and TRBJ2-7; D gene ambiguous. The CDR3 loop spans 14 amino acids. V dropped 6 bases and J dropped 3 bases, with 15 bases sitting between them. In nucleotides, the CDR3 is TGTGCCAGCAGCCCGTCCACCCAATTCTACGAGCAGTACTTC. Protein product: CASSPSTQFYEQYF.

This clonotype has at least ten counts. The genes are TRBV7-9 and TRBJ2-1; the D gene is possibly TRBD2 (5 bases). The CDR3 has 15 residues. V was shortened by 1 base and J by 5 bases, with 12 bases between the two germline ends. Germline V gene lookup returns CDR1 SEHNR and CDR2 FQNEAQ (reference sequence). In DNA, the CDR3 is TGTGCCAGCAGCTTAGGGGCCTCGAGGGACAATGAGCAGTTCTTC. Translated: CASSLGASRDNEQFF.

This clonotype was observed at least ten times. V usage is TRBV3-1 and J usage is TRBJ1-6; D call uncertain. Germline V gene sequence: CDR1 LGHDT, CDR2 YNNKEL (reference sequence). There are 15 residues in the CDR3. The V and J ends lost 2 bases and 7 bases respectively, with 12 bases between them. The CDR3 loop is CASSQTPTGNSPLHF. The CDR3 bases are TGTGCCAGCAGCCAAACCCCGACTGGAAATTCACCCCTCCACTTT.

This clonotype was counted many times. The J gene is TRBJ1-1, the V gene TRBV7-3, with 9 bases matching TRBD1. CDR1 and CDR2 (germline): SGHTA, FQGTGA. The CDR3 is 15 residues long. Trimming took 3 bases from V and 5 from J; bases not matched to a gene: 7. The CDR3 sequence is CASSFLDRGRTEAFF. In DNA form, the CDR3 reads TGTGCCAGCAGCTTCCTAGACAGGGGGAGAACTGAAGCTTTCTTT.

Many counts were recorded for this clonotype. The junction and the germline gene differ at one end; a read error may be behind it. The CDR3 region is CASSLGQGQETQYF. In DNA form, the CDR3 reads TGTGCCAGCAGCTTAGGCCAGGGTCAAGAGACCCAGTACTTC. The J gene is TRBJ2-5, the V gene TRBV5-1, with D perhaps matching TRBD1 (5 bases). Germline CDR1 reads SGHRS; CDR2 reads YFSETQ. CDR3 length: 14 amino acids.

This clonotype occurred many times. This chain links TRBV7-2 with TRBJ1-2, with D perhaps TRBD1 (5 bases). Germline V CDR1 and CDR2: SGHTA, FQGNSA. The CDR3 length is 14 residues. Trimming shortened V by 0 bases and J by 4 bases, and 9 bases separated the two germline ends. The CDR3 coding sequence is TGTGCCAGCAGCTTAGCGGGGGGGACCTATGGCTACACCTTC. Protein product: CASSLAGGTYGYTF.

This clonotype was seen at least ten times. This sequence joins TRBV21-1 and TRBJ2-5. TRBV21-1 is classified as a pseudogene. This CDR3 is built from 15 residues. CDR3 DNA sequence: TGTGCCAGCAGCCCCTTTGAGAGGACGGCGGAGACCCAGTACTTC. Its protein product is CASSPFERTAETQYF.

This clonotype was recorded many times. The CDR3 nucleotides are TGTGCCAGCAGCCTACGGAGTTTCGCGGGCTATAGCACAGATACGCAGTATTTT. It translates to CASSLRSFAGYSTDTQYF. V usage is TRBV11-2 and J usage is TRBJ2-3; tentative D call: TRBD2 (5 bases). The CDR3 spans 18 residues. Germline CDR1 and CDR2: SGHAT and FQNNGV. Trimming shortened V by 5 bases and J by 0 bases, and 21 bases separated the two germline ends.

This clonotype appeared many times. CDR3 amino acids: CASSRWDRESTEAFF. For the CDR3, the DNA is TGTGCCAGCAGCCGATGGGACAGGGAGAGCACTGAAGCTTTCTTT. J is TRBJ1-1 and V is TRBV7-9; 9 bases line up with TRBD1. CDR1 and CDR2 from the germline V gene are SEHNR and FQNEAQ (reference sequence). The CDR3 consists of 15 residues. Unmatched junction bases numbered 8, after V lost 5 bases and J lost 4 bases.

This clonotype was recorded many times. The chain recombines TRBV12-3 or TRBV12-4 with TRBJ1-1; TRBD1 is a possible D gene (5 bases). The CDR3 sequence is 17 residues long. Trimming removed 6 bases from V and 4 bases from J, with 24 bases in between. The CDR3 loop reads CASSSQLSGFVGTEAFF. CDR3 nucleotides: TGTGCCAGCAGCTCTCAATTATCAGGGTTTGTGGGCACTGAAGCTTTCTTT.

This clonotype was seen repeatedly, ten times or more. V and J are TRBV20-1 and TRBJ1-1; D remains unclear. The V and J ends lost 3 bases and 8 bases respectively, with 10 bases between them. Germline CDR1 and CDR2: DFQATT and SNEGSKA (reference sequence). The length of the CDR3 is 11 residues. CDR3 DNA sequence: TGCAGTGCTAGTGCGGCCTGGGAAGCTTTCTTT. Translating it yields CSASAAWEAFF.

This clonotype was observed at least ten times. V gene TRBV11-2 combines with J gene TRBJ2-7; a possible D gene is TRBD2 (7 bases). Looked up from germline, CDR1 is SGHAT and CDR2 is FQNNGV. This CDR3 spans 13 amino acids. V lost 6 bases, J lost 1 base, and 10 bases lay in between. The CDR3 DNA sequence: TGTGCCAGCAGGGGGGGGCTTTCCTACGAGCAGTACTTC. This translates into CASRGGLSYEQYF.

The chain carries TRBV9 and TRBJ2-2; tentatively, D is TRBD2 (6 bases). The CDR3 is 15 residues long. V was pared by 4 bases and J by 2 bases, with 12 bases between. From germline, CDR1 is SGDLS and CDR2 YYNGEE. DNA of the CDR3: TGTGCCAGCAGCCTGGCTAGCGTAAACACCGGGGAGCTGTTTTTT. Its protein is CASSLASVNTGELFF.

At least ten counts were recorded for this clonotype. The chain employs TRBV9 and TRBJ2-3; 7 bases map to TRBD2. Looked up from germline, CDR1 is SGDLS and CDR2 is YYNGEE. Trimming took 4 bases from V and 5 from J; bases not matched to a gene: 19. The CDR3 sequence is 18 residues long. This CDR3 reads CASSYTAGSPAGVDTQYF. The DNA for the CDR3 is TGTGCCAGCAGCTATACCGCCGGTTCTCCTGCGGGGGTAGATACGCAGTATTTT.

The sample holds many counts of this clonotype. The CDR3 is CASSFQGLAGESGELFF. The CDR3 coding sequence is TGTGCCAGCAGCTTCCAGGGACTAGCGGGAGAGTCCGGGGAGCTGTTTTTT. V is TRBV7-3 and J is TRBJ2-2, with TRBD2 matching 14 bases. V shed 3 bases, J shed 6 bases, and the junction held 6 bases outside the gene matches. Germline lookup yields CDR1 SGHTA and CDR2 FQGTGA. The CDR3 contains 17 residues. The variable domain in full, with the rest retrieved from reference TRBV7-3 and TRBJ2-2, is GAGVSQTPSNKVTEKGKYVELRCDPISGHTALYWYRQSLGQGPEFLIYFQGTGAADDSGLPNDRFFAVRPEGSVSTLKIQRTERGDSAVYLCASSFQGLAGESGELFFGEGSRLTVL.

The rearrangement links TRBV12-3 or TRBV12-4 to TRBJ2-1, with a possible D match to TRBD2 (5 bases). Trimming took off 5 bases at V and 9 bases at J, with 14 bases between the two ends. This CDR3 contains 13 residues. The CDR3 DNA reads TGTGCCAGCAGTCTTGGACTGACGGGTGAGCAGTTCTTC. This gives the protein CASSLGLTGEQFF.

This clonotype is termed medium-sized. CDR3 DNA: TGCAGTGCTACCCAGGGGGGTTTTGACACCGGGGAGCTGTTTTTT. Its protein product is CSATQGGFDTGELFF. J is TRBJ2-2 and V is TRBV20-1, with D perhaps TRBD1 (7 bases). This CDR3 comprises 15 residues. The V gene lost 4 bases and the J gene lost 3 bases, with 15 bases spanning the gap. The germline V gene has CDR1 DFQATT and CDR2 SNEGSKA (reference sequence).

This clonotype was observed at least ten times. One junction end disagrees with the germline gene, perhaps due to a read error. This chain joins TRBV5-1 and TRBJ2-2; 9 bases align to TRBD1. Germline V gene lookup returns CDR1 SGHRS and CDR2 YFSETQ. The CDR3 is 14 residues long. CDR3 DNA sequence: TGTGCCAGCAGTTTGGGACAGGGAACCGGGGAGCTGTTTTTT. This encodes CASSLGQGTGELFF.

This clonotype has ten or more counts. V usage is TRBV7-2 and J usage is TRBJ2-5; D is unresolved. Germline V gene lookup returns CDR1 SGHTA and CDR2 FQGNSA. This CDR3 comprises 14 residues. V gave up 5 bases and J gave up 1 base, with 11 bases separating them. The CDR3 reads CASSGVHVQETQYF. CDR3 DNA: TGTGCCAGCAGCGGAGTCCACGTCCAAGAGACCCAGTACTTC.

This clonotype was recorded many times. The CDR3 DNA is TGTGCCACCAGTGATTTGCCCCGTGGGGGCAATCAGCCCCAGCATTTT. Its protein is CATSDLPRGGNQPQHF. The chain uses TRBV24-1 and TRBJ1-5; D not resolved. Germline V gives CDR1 KGHDR, CDR2 SFDVKD. The CDR3 length is 16 residues. The V end was cut by 0 bases, the J end by 2 bases, with 10 bases between.

This clonotype was counted ten times or more. This rearrangement joins TRBV5-1 to TRBJ1-3; maybe TRBD1 (5 bases). Germline V gene sequence: CDR1 SGHRS, CDR2 YFSETQ. Trimming removed 4 bases at V and 2 bases at J, with 10 bases between. The CDR3 runs to 14 residues. The CDR3 DNA reads TGCGCCAGCAGCGGCGGGACGGCTGGAAACACCATATATTTT. It encodes CASSGGTAGNTIYF.

This clonotype was recorded many times. This rearrangement joins TRBV5-5 to TRBJ2-7; 10 bases map to TRBD1. The CDR3 is 15 residues long. Germline V CDR1 and CDR2: SGHKS, YYEKEE (reference sequence). The V segment lost 0 bases and the J segment 4 bases; nucleotides outside the gene matches: 4. This CDR3 is CASSLEDRGFYEQYF. CDR3 sequence (DNA): TGTGCCAGCAGCTTGGAGGACAGGGGGTTTTACGAGCAGTACTTC.

This clonotype occurred a few times. The chain combines TRBV27 with TRBJ1-4, with TRBD1 matching over 7 bases. V lost 6 bases, J lost 4 bases, and 11 bases stayed unmatched. Germline values: CDR1 MNHEY, CDR2 SMNVEV (reference sequence). The CDR3 consists of 16 residues. Here the CDR3 reads CASSAGTAGLNEKLFF. The CDR3 region has the DNA TGTGCCAGCAGCGCCGGGACAGCGGGTCTTAATGAAAAACTGTTTTTT.

This clonotype came up many times. The rearrangement joins TRBV7-2 to TRBJ2-5; D remains unclear. Germline V lookup: CDR1 SGHTA, CDR2 FQGNSA. There are 13 residues in the CDR3. V gave up 1 base and J gave up 3 bases, with 6 bases separating them. The CDR3 sequence is CASSLVGKETQYF. The CDR3 nucleotides are TGTGCCAGCAGCTTAGTGGGGAAAGAGACCCAGTACTTC.

In its sample, this clonotype was seen many times. This chain's CDR3 is CASSSGVGTNTEAFF. The DNA for the CDR3 is TGCGCCAGCAGCTCCGGGGTCGGAACTAACACTGAAGCTTTCTTT. The chain employs TRBV5-1 and TRBJ1-1, with D unresolved. The V and J ends lost 3 bases and 2 bases respectively, with 14 bases between them. CDR3 size: 15 residues. Germline CDR1 is SGHRS and CDR2 is YFSETQ. The whole variable domain, filled in from reference TRBV5-1 and TRBJ1-1, reads KAGVTQTPRYLIKTRGQQVTLSCSPISGHRSVSWYQQTPGQGLQFLFEYFSETQRNKGNFPGRFSGRQFSNSRSEMNVSTLELGDSALYLCASSSGVGTNTEAFFGQGTRLTVV.

V usage is TRBV20-1 and J usage is TRBJ2-3, with TRBD2 as a possible D gene (5 bases). The CDR3 sequence is 21 residues long. Trimming shortened V by 1 base and J by 1 base, and 30 bases separated the two germline ends. Germline CDR1 and CDR2: DFQATT and SNEGSKA (reference sequence). For the CDR3, the DNA is TGCAGTGCTAGAGCCGCTTTTGTTGAGTCGCGGGCTGGTTCACGCACAGATACGCAGTATTTT. Translation: CSARAAFVESRAGSRTDTQYF.